Below are 24 T cell receptor beta chains sequenced from a single sample in a study of T cell responses to AZD1222 COVID-19 vaccine. The protocol was immunoSEQ multiplex PCR, while the TCRdb copy is restricted to in-frame clones and leaves out a portion. The sample lists around 130,000 clones, about 86% occurring once. Source: peripheral blood, taken on day 0 of AZD1222 vaccination. These receptors originate from an adult in good health.

The chain recombines TRBV28 with TRBJ2-2; D not resolved. Looked up from germline, CDR1 is MDHEN and CDR2 is SYDVKM. CDR3 length: 15 amino acids. With 6 bases removed from V and 3 bases from J, the gap between germline ends came to 14 bases. CDR3 sequence reads: CASSPSGRHTGELFF. DNA of the CDR3: TGTGCCAGCAGCCCCTCTGGCCGCCACACCGGGGAGCTGTTTTTT. The whole variable domain, remainder taken from reference TRBV28 and TRBJ2-2, is DVKVTQSSRYLVKRTGEKVFLECVQDMDHENMFWYRQDPGLGLRLIYFSYDVKMKEKGDIPEGYSVSREKKERFSLILESASTNQTSMYLCASSPSGRHTGELFFGEGSRLTVL.

The CDR3 region has the DNA TGTGCCAGCAGTGAAGCGCAACGACTAGGACGGACAGATCAGCCCCAGCATTTT. This codes for CASSEAQRLGRTDQPQHF. The chain combines TRBV2 with TRBJ1-5; TRBD1 is a possible D gene (6 bases). The length of the CDR3 is 18 residues. In germline, CDR1 is SNHLY, CDR2 FYNNEI. V dropped 0 bases and J dropped 5 bases, with 20 bases sitting between them.

The CDR3 loop is CASSLEGAGGYNEQFF. The CDR3, as DNA: TGTGCCAGCAGCTTAGAGGGGGCGGGAGGCTACAATGAGCAGTTCTTC. The chain couples TRBV7-7 to TRBJ2-1; D may be TRBD2 (8 bases). Germline assignment: CDR1 SSHAT and CDR2 FNYEAQ (reference sequence). Trimming stripped 1 base from V and 3 bases from J, with 13 bases between. The CDR3 runs to 16 residues.

This rearrangement joins TRBV19 to TRBJ1-5; D not resolved. There are 15 residues in the CDR3. Looked up from germline, CDR1 is LNHDA and CDR2 is SQIVND (reference sequence). The germline V and J ends were trimmed by 5 bases and 0 bases, with 11 bases remaining between them. This CDR3 reads CASSASGPSNQPQHF. The CDR3 nucleotides read TGTGCCAGTAGTGCCTCGGGCCCTAGCAATCAGCCCCAGCATTTT.

V usage is TRBV7-9 and J usage is TRBJ1-4, with 7 nucleotides matching TRBD1. From germline, CDR1 is SEHNR and CDR2 FQNEAQ (reference sequence). V shed 3 bases and J 7 bases; nucleotides not matched to a gene: 8. The CDR3 loop spans 15 amino acids. Here the CDR3 DNA reads TGTGCCAGCAGCTTGGGACAGCCCGTGGGTGAAAAACTGTTTTTT. Translated: CASSLGQPVGEKLFF. The entire variable domain, with the rest obtained from reference TRBV7-9 and TRBJ1-4, is as follows: DTGVSQNPRHKITKRGQNVTFRCDPISEHNRLYWYRQTLGQGPEFLTYFQNEAQLEKSRLLSDRFSAERPKGSFSTLEIQRTEQGDSAMYLCASSLGQPVGEKLFFGSGTQLSVL.

The J gene is TRBJ2-1, the V gene TRBV7-9, with 10 bases matching TRBD2. V trimming: 5 bases; J trimming: 0 bases; junction bases outside the gene matches: 4. Germline V gene data show CDR1 as SEHNR and CDR2 as FQNEAQ (reference sequence). The CDR3 consists of 16 residues. The CDR3 bases are TGTGCCAGCAGCGCTAGCGGGGGAAGCTCCTACAATGAGCAGTTCTTC. Translated: CASSASGGSSYNEQFF.

The CDR3 is CSVGGTDQPQHF. In nucleotides, the CDR3 is TGCAGCGTTGGGGGGACGGATCAGCCCCAGCATTTT. This chain connects TRBV29-1 to TRBJ1-5; weak D call: TRBD1 (5 bases). The CDR3 has 12 residues. Trimming stripped 4 bases from V and 5 bases from J, with 9 bases between. Germline values: CDR1 SQVTM, CDR2 ANQGSEA.

The rearrangement uses TRBV28 and TRBJ2-6; unclear D gene. V was cut by 0 bases and J by 0 bases, with 18 bases left in between. The CDR3 consists of 20 residues. CDR1 and CDR2 from the germline V gene are MDHEN and SYDVKM. The CDR3 is CASSLWAPGSMSSGANVLTF. The CDR3 DNA follows: TGTGCCAGCAGTTTATGGGCTCCGGGTTCGATGTCCTCTGGGGCCAACGTCCTGACTTTC.

Here the CDR3 DNA reads TGTGCCAGCAGTCCCGGGACTAGCGGGTACGAGCAGTACTTC. Residues: CASSPGTSGYEQYF. The chain employs TRBV28 and TRBJ2-7; TRBD2 aligns across 12 bases. V dropped 5 bases and J dropped 4; count of bases not matched to a gene: 3. Per the germline V gene, CDR1 is MDHEN and CDR2 is SYDVKM. This CDR3 has 14 residues.

This clone was seen a single time. J is TRBJ2-1 and V is TRBV29-1; TRBD2 matches at 7 bases. The CDR3 is made up of 15 amino acids. Germline V lookup: CDR1 SQVTM, CDR2 ANQGSEA. With 4 bases clipped from V and 6 bases from J, the junction kept 12 bases outside the gene matches. CDR3 protein: CSVATGTNVPNEQFF. The CDR3 DNA reads as TGCAGCGTTGCGACCGGGACTAATGTCCCCAATGAGCAGTTCTTC.

The CDR3 region has the DNA TGTGCCAGTAGTGATTGGGGATCCACAGATACGCAGTATTTT. Its protein is CASSDWGSTDTQYF. The gene calls are TRBV19 and TRBJ2-3; no clear D gene. The V gene's germline CDR1 is LNHDA and CDR2 SQIVND (reference sequence). The ends were cut back, 5 bases at V and 2 bases at J, with 11 bases in the middle. The CDR3 is made up of 14 amino acids. The entire variable domain, with the rest obtained from reference TRBV19 and TRBJ2-3, is as follows: DGGITQSPKYLFRKEGQNVTLSCEQNLNHDAMYWYRQDPGQGLRLIYYSQIVNDFQKGDIAEGYSVSREKKESFPLTVTSAQKNPTAFYLCASSDWGSTDTQYFGPGTRLTVL.

Only one count was recorded for this clone. The chain links TRBV6-5 to TRBJ1-3, with D hard to call. In germline, CDR1 is MNHEY, CDR2 SVGAGI. This CDR3 spans 14 amino acids. Trimming shortened V by 8 bases and J by 0 bases, and 11 bases separated the two germline ends. The CDR3 DNA is TGTGCCAGCTTTCGGGGAGTCTCTGGAAACACCATATATTTT. This gives the protein CASFRGVSGNTIYF.

The V gene is TRBV27, the J gene TRBJ2-1; 9 positions agree with TRBD1. Germline loops: CDR1 MNHEY, CDR2 SMNVEV (reference sequence). The CDR3 runs to 12 residues. Germline trimming cut 6 bases from V and 14 bases from J; bases unmatched to any gene: 8. The CDR3 coding sequence is TGTGCCAGCAGCTTAAACCGGGACAGGGAGTTCTTC. Its protein is CASSLNRDREFF.

The chain is built from TRBV5-1 and TRBJ2-3; the D call may be TRBD1 or TRBD2 (5 bases each). V shed 3 bases and J shed 3 bases, with 20 bases lying between them. Per the germline V gene, CDR1 is SGHRS and CDR2 is YFSETQ. This CDR3 contains 17 residues. The CDR3 loop is CASSSIPGLSGTDTQYF. In nucleotides, the CDR3 is TGCGCCAGCAGCTCTATTCCGGGGCTATCTGGGACAGATACGCAGTATTTT.

The rearrangement links TRBV19 to TRBJ2-7; TRBD1 matches at 7 bases. Germline CDR1 LNHDA, CDR2 SQIVND (reference sequence). CDR3 length equals 16 residues. The junction had 10 bases not matched to a gene; V was cut back by 5 bases and J by 0 bases. The CDR3 loop is CASSEAGTASSYEQYF. Written as DNA, the CDR3 is TGTGCCAGTAGTGAAGCCGGGACAGCGAGCTCCTACGAGCAGTACTTC.

The gene calls are TRBV7-8 and TRBJ1-2; D remains unclear. Germline values: CDR1 SGHVS, CDR2 FQNEAQ. The CDR3 is 16 residues long. Trimming took 5 bases from V and 4 from J, leaving 20 bases between them. CDR3 protein: CASSKDPNKTPYGYTF. The DNA of the CDR3 is TGTGCCAGCAGCAAGGACCCGAATAAGACCCCCTATGGCTACACCTTC.

J is TRBJ2-1 and V is TRBV30; D remains unclear. The germline CDR1 and CDR2 sequences are GTSNPN and SVGIG (reference sequence). Trimming took 1 base from V and 6 from J, leaving 10 bases between them. There are 13 residues in the CDR3. The CDR3 nucleotides are TGTGCCTGGAGTGCGGTTAGTCCCAATGAGCAGTTCTTC. Amino acid sequence: CAWSAVSPNEQFF.

This clone ranks as medium-sized. The rearrangement links TRBV15 to TRBJ1-4; D unclear. Germline assignment: CDR1 LNHNV and CDR2 YYDKDF (reference sequence). The CDR3 runs 12 residues. V lost 5 bases to trimming and J lost 16 bases, with 17 bases between them. Here the CDR3 DNA reads TGTGCCACCAGCGGGAGGAGCCCTTCGCGGTTTTTT. This codes for CATSGRSPSRFF.

CDR3 DNA sequence: TGTGCCAGCAGTTTAGGGCCGGGACGGACTAATGAAAAACTGTTTTTT. Translated, it gives CASSLGPGRTNEKLFF. This rearrangement joins TRBV6-5 to TRBJ1-4; a weak D match, TRBD1 (5 bases). CDR1 and CDR2 (germline): MNHEY, SVGAGI. This CDR3 is 16 amino acids long. V was trimmed by 4 bases and J by 2 bases, leaving 14 bases between them.

The gene calls are TRBV15 and TRBJ1-3, with 10 bases matching TRBD1. The V gene end was trimmed by 6 bases and the J gene end by 1 base; junction bases not matched to a gene: 9. The CDR3 length is 17 residues. Looked up from germline, CDR1 is LNHNV and CDR2 is YYDKDF (reference sequence). The CDR3 nucleotides are TGTGCCACCAGACCCCTGGGGACAGGGGATTCTGGAAACACCATATATTTT. It translates to CATRPLGTGDSGNTIYF.

The rearrangement joins TRBV5-1 to TRBJ1-4, with TRBD1 matching over 9 bases. The V and J ends lost 4 bases and 2 bases, in that order; junction bases with no gene match: 6. Germline assignment: CDR1 SGHRS and CDR2 YFSETQ. The CDR3 is 16 residues long. The CDR3 region is CASSPQGQGTNEKLFF. DNA for the CDR3: TGCGCCAGCAGCCCCCAGGGACAGGGTACTAATGAAAAACTGTTTTTT.

This chain links TRBV10-3 with TRBJ1-3; D gene unclear. Germline CDR1 is ENHRY and CDR2 is SYGVKD. The CDR3 spans 15 residues. Trimming took off 10 bases at V and 0 bases at J, with 16 bases between the two ends. The CDR3 is CATSPLQNSGNTIYF. The CDR3 coding sequence is TGTGCCACTAGCCCGCTTCAGAACTCTGGAAACACCATATATTTT.

The rearrangement joins TRBV2 to TRBJ2-2, with no clear D. Trimming pared 6 bases from V and 7 bases from J, leaving 6 bases between. CDR1 and CDR2 (germline): SNHLY, FYNNEI. The CDR3 has 11 amino acids. CDR3 sequence (DNA): TGTGCCAGCAGGGGCGTCGGGGAGCTGTTTTTT. Its protein product is CASRGVGELFF.

This chain uses TRBV12-5 with TRBJ2-1; D unclear. The germline CDR1 and CDR2 sequences are LGHNT and FRNRAP. The CDR3 has 11 residues. Trimming removed 1 base from V and 8 bases from J, with 3 bases in between. The CDR3 region has the DNA TGTGCTAGTGGTTTGGGGGATGAGCAGTTCTTC. Translated, it gives CASGLGDEQFF.